This TCR beta chain was sequenced in a study of blood T cells in healthy people across ages. Per the germline V gene, CDR1 is DFQATT and CDR2 is SNEGSKA (reference sequence). The CDR3 is 16 amino acids. Germline trimming cut 4 bases from V and 5 bases from J; bases unmatched to any gene: 12. Using a J-beta primer mix together with a sample-barcoded 5' primer, a second PCR was run for about 7 to 12 cycles. Unique molecular identifiers of 12 random nucleotides labeled each cDNA. Each CDR3 protein is one row after TCRdb ran MiXCR on the 5' RACE reads. This sample has 1.5 million to 2 million distinct CDR3 sequences, with around 42% found just once.

The gene calls are TRBV20-1 and TRBJ2-2; 8 bases align to TRBD2. The sample comprised blood. The sequence derives from a human donor in good health. The CDR3 DNA is TGCAGTGCTACCGGGAGGGCGAATTTCCAAACCGGGGAGCTGTTTTTT. Translating gives CSATGRANFQTGELFF.